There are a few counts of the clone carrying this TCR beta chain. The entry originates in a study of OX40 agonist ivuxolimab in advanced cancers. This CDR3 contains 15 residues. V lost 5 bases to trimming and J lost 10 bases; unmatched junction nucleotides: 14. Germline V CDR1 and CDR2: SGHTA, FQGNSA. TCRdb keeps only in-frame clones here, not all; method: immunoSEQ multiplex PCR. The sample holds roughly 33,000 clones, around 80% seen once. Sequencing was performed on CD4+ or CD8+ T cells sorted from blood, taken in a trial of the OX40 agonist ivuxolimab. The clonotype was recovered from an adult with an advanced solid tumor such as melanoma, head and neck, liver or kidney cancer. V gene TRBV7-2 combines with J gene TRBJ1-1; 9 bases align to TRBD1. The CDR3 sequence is CASSLSRDRVGRAFF. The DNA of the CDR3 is TGTGCCAGCAGCCTTTCCCGGGACAGGGTTGGCCGAGCTTTCTTT.